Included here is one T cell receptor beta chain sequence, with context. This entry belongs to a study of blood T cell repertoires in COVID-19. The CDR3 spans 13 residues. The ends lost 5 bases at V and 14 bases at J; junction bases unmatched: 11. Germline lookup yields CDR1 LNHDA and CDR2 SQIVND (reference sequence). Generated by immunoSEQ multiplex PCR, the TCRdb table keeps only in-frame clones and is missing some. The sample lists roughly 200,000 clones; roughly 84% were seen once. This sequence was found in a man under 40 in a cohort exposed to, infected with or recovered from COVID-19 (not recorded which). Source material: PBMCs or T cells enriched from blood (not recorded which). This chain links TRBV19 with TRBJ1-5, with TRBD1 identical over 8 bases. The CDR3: CASSSKEGQGKHF. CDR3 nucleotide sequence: TGTGCCAGTAGTTCCAAGGAAGGACAGGGAAAGCATTTT.